This T cell receptor beta chain was retrieved from a study of blood T cell repertoires in COVID-19. About the research overall: The United States, Italy and Spain supplied acute and convalescent COVID-19 samples.

Patients of the Seattle cohort, enrolled during active infection, were followed longitudinally. In the authors' workflow: Reference gene primer amplification yielded estimated nucleated cell counts. Produced via immunoSEQ multiplex PCR; TCRdb's table is partial and in-frame only. V, J and clone size are taken as reported in that table, and D and trimming were inferred from the DNA itself. Of 270,000 or so clones listed, 90% are singletons. Germline-derived CDR1 and CDR2 are GTSNPN and SVGIG (reference sequence). This CDR3 region has 12 residues. Between the trimmed V and J ends, which lost 3 bases and 1 base, there was a span of 6 bases.

The chain employs TRBV30 and TRBJ1-2, with D perhaps TRBD1 (5 bases). The specimen sequenced was peripheral blood. This clonotype was obtained from a woman aged 55-69 years with COVID-19, enrolled during active disease. The CDR3 DNA reads TGTGCCTGGAGCAGGGTTAACTATGGCTACACCTTC. Its translation: CAWSRVNYGYTF.